This T cell receptor beta chain was observed in a study of T cells in Graves' hyperthyroidism and ophthalmopathy. Trimming cost V 0 bases and J 4 bases; bases outside gene matches: 6. This CDR3 is 16 amino acids long. Amplification targeted TCR beta CDR3 regions from RNA transcripts. Carried out on the TCR CDR3, a first-round RT-PCR used the HTBI primer set. TCRdb processed the multiplex PCR reads anew with MiXCR; each CDR3 protein has one entry. The data contain fewer than 350,000 distinct CDR3 sequences, roughly 18% of them seen just once; the ten biggest clones take up around 54%. The material sequenced was blood. This clonotype originated in a woman aged 45-59 years with Graves' hyperthyroidism. The chain employs TRBV12-3 or TRBV12-4 and TRBJ1-3; 7 bases are a match to TRBD1. The chain's CDR3 is CASSLAVTGLGNTIYF. CDR3 sequence (DNA): TGTGCCAGCAGTTTAGCGGTGACAGGGTTAGGAAACACCATATATTTT.